This T cell receptor (beta chain) appears in the sequencing data of a study of blood T cell repertoires in COVID-19. Assay: immunoSEQ multiplex PCR; the TCRdb copy retains only in-frame clones and omits some. The sample shows 70,000 to 80,000 clones, around nine tenths of them seen only once. This clone was detected only a few times. Germline V gene lookup returns CDR1 SGHTA and CDR2 FQGNSA. The CDR3 is made up of 18 amino acids. V lost 1 base, J lost 0 bases, and 9 bases stayed unmatched. Specimen: peripheral blood. The chain joins TRBV7-2 to TRBJ1-3; 7 nucleotides line up with TRBD1. This receptor was identified in a human donor in a cohort sampled during active COVID-19. CDR3 bases: TGTGCCAGCAGCTTAGTATTGGGCAGGGGGGACTCTGGAAACACCATATATTTT. Translated, it gives CASSLVLGRGDSGNTIYF.